What follows are 14 T cell receptor beta chains derived from one specimen sequenced in a study of T cell repertoires in cytomegalovirus infection (dated 2019 in TCRdb). The sequencer listed for this sample is Illumina HiSeq 1500. Using fastp at Q25 and MiXCR, TCRdb reprocessed the public reads and kept productive beta chains. A single entry per CDR3 protein holds the most common genes and DNA from its merged rows. This sample has some 680,000 distinct CDR3 sequences in its table, and roughly a third of those were observed once. Together, the top ten hold under 3.5% of the sample. The sample taken for sequencing was PBMCs. These receptors all stem from a human donor in good health (CMV status not recorded). Some clones in this sample may be carry-over from other donors' samples.

CDR3 region: CASSPPYWAAGPPEAFF. Written as DNA, the CDR3 is TGTGCCAGCAGTCCCCCCTATTGGGCAGCCGGCCCACCTGAAGCTTTCTTT. V gene TRBV28 combines with J gene TRBJ1-1; the D is unclear. The germline CDR1 and CDR2 sequences are MDHEN and SYDVKM. V was shortened by 5 bases and J by 6 bases, with 25 bases between the two germline ends. The length of the CDR3 is 17 residues.

The chain has TRBV29-1 and TRBJ2-1; 11 bases fit TRBD1. Per germline, CDR1 SQVTM and CDR2 ANQGSEA. V was pared by 7 bases and J by 3 bases, with 5 bases of the junction left unmatched. The CDR3 has 14 amino acids. CDR3: CSGGTGGYYNEQFF. The CDR3 coding sequence is TGCAGCGGGGGGACAGGGGGGTACTACAATGAGCAGTTCTTC.

With respect to this clonotype: Germline is not matched at one junction end, which may reflect a read error. CDR3 sequence reads: CASSLVVVGRGMNTDAFF. The CDR3 nucleotides are TGTGCCAGCAGCTTAGTTGTAGTGGGTAGGGGAATGAACACTGACGCTTTCTTT. This chain uses TRBV7-2 with TRBJ1-1; TRBD1 is a possible D gene (5 bases). The CDR3 contains 18 residues. The germline V gene encodes CDR1 SGHTA and CDR2 FQGNSA.

V usage is TRBV5-1 and J usage is TRBJ2-7; 12 nucleotides match TRBD1. This CDR3 region has 16 residues. The trim removed 0 bases at V and 5 bases at J, leaving 6 bases unmatched. Per germline, CDR1 SGHRS and CDR2 YFSETQ. The CDR3 sequence: CASSLVPGTGGNEQYF. CDR3 bases: TGCGCCAGCAGCTTGGTACCAGGGACAGGGGGCAACGAGCAGTACTTC.

The chain couples TRBV19 to TRBJ2-2; 9 bases are shared with TRBD1. Germline-derived CDR1 and CDR2 are LNHDA and SQIVND (reference sequence). The CDR3 spans 15 residues. Trimming removed 7 bases from V and 4 bases from J; junction bases left unmatched: 7. The CDR3 loop is CASKGQGQFTGELFF. CDR3 nucleotides: TGTGCCAGTAAGGGACAGGGACAATTCACCGGGGAGCTGTTTTTT.

V is TRBV15 and J is TRBJ2-1, with 11 bases lining up with TRBD1. The germline CDR1 and CDR2 sequences are LNHNV and YYDKDF (reference sequence). Trimming at V came to 3 bases and at J to 4 bases, leaving 8 bases not matched to a gene. This CDR3 comprises 17 residues. As DNA, the CDR3 is TGTGCCACCAGCAGCAGGACAGGGGGCGCGGCATACAATGAGCAGTTCTTC. Protein product: CATSSRTGGAAYNEQFF.

This clonotype was observed a handful of times. J is TRBJ2-7 and V is TRBV12-3 or TRBV12-4; weak D call: TRBD2 (5 bases). The CDR3 runs 15 residues. The germline V and J ends were trimmed by 3 bases and 7 bases, with 19 bases remaining between them. The CDR3 reads CASSFRRQTLGEQYF. The CDR3 DNA reads TGTGCCAGCAGTTTTCGGAGGCAGACCCTCGGGGAGCAGTACTTC.

As regards this clonotype: One junction end does not reproduce the germline sequence, and a read error may be involved. V is TRBV25-1 and J is TRBJ2-2; D remains ambiguous. The germline V gene encodes CDR1 MGHDK and CDR2 SYGVNS. This CDR3 region has 15 residues. CDR3 in amino acids: CASSENGPDTGELFF. The CDR3 nucleotides are TGTGCCAGCAGTGAAAATGGGCCCGACACCGGTGAGCTGTTTTTT.

V gene TRBV5-1 combines with J gene TRBJ2-1; TRBD2 agrees at 12 bases. This CDR3 is 20 amino acids long. Losses at the gene ends were 1 base for V and 5 bases for J; bases not matched to a gene: 16. Germline V lookup: CDR1 SGHRS, CDR2 YFSETQ. CDR3 DNA: TGCGCCAGCAGCTTGATAAGGCGGACTAGCGGGATTAGGATCAACAATGAGCAGTTCTTC. Its protein product is CASSLIRRTSGIRINNEQFF.

This chain uses TRBV7-2 with TRBJ2-7; TRBD1 agrees at 7 bases. The CDR3 loop spans 16 amino acids. The V segment lost 4 bases and the J segment 0 bases; nucleotides outside the gene matches: 9. Germline-derived CDR1 and CDR2 are SGHTA and FQGNSA. The CDR3 nucleotides read TGTGCCAGCAGCTCGAGGGACGGGGACAGCTCCTACGAGCAGTACTTC. Translated, it gives CASSSRDGDSSYEQYF. Variable domain in full (rest from reference TRBV7-2 and TRBJ2-7): GAGVSQSPSNKVTEKGKDVELRCDPISGHTALYWYRQSLGQGLEFLIYFQGNSAPDKSGLPSDRFSAERTGGSVSTLTIQRTQQEDSAVYLCASSSRDGDSSYEQYFGPGTRLTVT.

This clonotype was recorded many times. The rearrangement joins TRBV7-2 to TRBJ1-5, with a weak D call TRBD1 (5 bases). V lost 4 bases to trimming and J lost 4 bases, with 14 bases between them. CDR1 is SGHTA and CDR2 is FQGNSA in the germline V gene. The CDR3 length is 15 residues. The CDR3 nucleotides are TGTGCCAGCAGCTCCTCCGGGACCGAAAATCAGCCCCAGCATTTT. Its protein is CASSSSGTENQPQHF. The complete variable domain, with remaining parts taken from reference TRBV7-2 and TRBJ1-5, reads GAGVSQSPSNKVTEKGKDVELRCDPISGHTALYWYRQSLGQGLEFLIYFQGNSAPDKSGLPSDRFSAERTGGSVSTLTIQRTQQEDSAVYLCASSSSGTENQPQHFGDGTRLSIL.

The table lists this clonotype with a count of one. The chain is built from TRBV29-1 and TRBJ2-3, with 8 bases fitting TRBD1. Germline V gene data show CDR1 as SQVTM and CDR2 as ANQGSEA. The ends lost 1 base at V and 9 bases at J; junction bases unmatched: 3. The CDR3 consists of 12 residues. In DNA form, the CDR3 reads TGCAGCGTTGAAGCCCGACAGGGGACGCAGTATTTT. It translates to CSVEARQGTQYF.

Of note for this clonotype: One junction end disagrees with the germline gene, perhaps due to a read error. The gene calls are TRBV7-2 and TRBJ1-3; no clear D. CDR3 length: 16 residues. Germline CDR1 SGHTA, CDR2 FQGNSA. The CDR3 DNA follows: TGTGCCAGCAGCCGGACCGGTGGAGGCTCTGTAAACACCATAGATTTT. Protein: CASSRTGGGSVNTIDF.

This clonotype showed up just a few times. This sequence joins TRBV28 and TRBJ1-1, with TRBD1 matching 8 bases. Germline CDR1 and CDR2: MDHEN and SYDVKM. With 1 base clipped from V and 5 bases from J, the junction kept 6 bases outside the gene matches. The CDR3 has 15 amino acids. Written as DNA, the CDR3 is TGTGCCAGCAGTTTATCCCCACAGGGGGGGACTGAAGCTTTCTTT. Its translation is CASSLSPQGGTEAFF.